This T cell receptor beta chain derives from a study of T-cell reconstitution after alpha-beta-depleted transplantation in children. Study-level findings and limits: There were reportedly several hundred expanded graft clones from which alpha-beta T cells came about two months after transplant. Elevated TCRbeta diversity at day 60 was traced, in some patients, to surviving recipient T cells and thymic progenitors.

The germline V gene encodes CDR1 SGHTA and CDR2 FQGTGA. CDR3 length: 15 residues. J gave up 2 bases and V 5 bases, and 3 bases lay outside the gene matches. This clonotype showed up many times. The target antigen is unknown. A TCRbeta library incorporating unique molecular identifiers was prepared. From the PCR reads, TCRdb called clonotypes with MiXCR, one entry per CDR3 protein. In the table there are approximately 290,000 distinct CDR3 sequences, roughly 12% of which are singletons. The chain combines TRBV7-3 with TRBJ2-1, with 10 bases fitting TRBD2. This TCR was recovered from a male patient between 2 and 9 years old who had a stem cell transplant for chronic granulomatous disease, so the T cells may come from the graft donor. This sample comprised peripheral blood, obtained 180 days after TCRalphabeta/CD19-depleted stem cell transplant. CDR3 nucleotide sequence: TGTGCCAGCAGCCCAGCGGGAGGGACCTACAATGAGCAGTTCTTC. It encodes CASSPAGGTYNEQFF.